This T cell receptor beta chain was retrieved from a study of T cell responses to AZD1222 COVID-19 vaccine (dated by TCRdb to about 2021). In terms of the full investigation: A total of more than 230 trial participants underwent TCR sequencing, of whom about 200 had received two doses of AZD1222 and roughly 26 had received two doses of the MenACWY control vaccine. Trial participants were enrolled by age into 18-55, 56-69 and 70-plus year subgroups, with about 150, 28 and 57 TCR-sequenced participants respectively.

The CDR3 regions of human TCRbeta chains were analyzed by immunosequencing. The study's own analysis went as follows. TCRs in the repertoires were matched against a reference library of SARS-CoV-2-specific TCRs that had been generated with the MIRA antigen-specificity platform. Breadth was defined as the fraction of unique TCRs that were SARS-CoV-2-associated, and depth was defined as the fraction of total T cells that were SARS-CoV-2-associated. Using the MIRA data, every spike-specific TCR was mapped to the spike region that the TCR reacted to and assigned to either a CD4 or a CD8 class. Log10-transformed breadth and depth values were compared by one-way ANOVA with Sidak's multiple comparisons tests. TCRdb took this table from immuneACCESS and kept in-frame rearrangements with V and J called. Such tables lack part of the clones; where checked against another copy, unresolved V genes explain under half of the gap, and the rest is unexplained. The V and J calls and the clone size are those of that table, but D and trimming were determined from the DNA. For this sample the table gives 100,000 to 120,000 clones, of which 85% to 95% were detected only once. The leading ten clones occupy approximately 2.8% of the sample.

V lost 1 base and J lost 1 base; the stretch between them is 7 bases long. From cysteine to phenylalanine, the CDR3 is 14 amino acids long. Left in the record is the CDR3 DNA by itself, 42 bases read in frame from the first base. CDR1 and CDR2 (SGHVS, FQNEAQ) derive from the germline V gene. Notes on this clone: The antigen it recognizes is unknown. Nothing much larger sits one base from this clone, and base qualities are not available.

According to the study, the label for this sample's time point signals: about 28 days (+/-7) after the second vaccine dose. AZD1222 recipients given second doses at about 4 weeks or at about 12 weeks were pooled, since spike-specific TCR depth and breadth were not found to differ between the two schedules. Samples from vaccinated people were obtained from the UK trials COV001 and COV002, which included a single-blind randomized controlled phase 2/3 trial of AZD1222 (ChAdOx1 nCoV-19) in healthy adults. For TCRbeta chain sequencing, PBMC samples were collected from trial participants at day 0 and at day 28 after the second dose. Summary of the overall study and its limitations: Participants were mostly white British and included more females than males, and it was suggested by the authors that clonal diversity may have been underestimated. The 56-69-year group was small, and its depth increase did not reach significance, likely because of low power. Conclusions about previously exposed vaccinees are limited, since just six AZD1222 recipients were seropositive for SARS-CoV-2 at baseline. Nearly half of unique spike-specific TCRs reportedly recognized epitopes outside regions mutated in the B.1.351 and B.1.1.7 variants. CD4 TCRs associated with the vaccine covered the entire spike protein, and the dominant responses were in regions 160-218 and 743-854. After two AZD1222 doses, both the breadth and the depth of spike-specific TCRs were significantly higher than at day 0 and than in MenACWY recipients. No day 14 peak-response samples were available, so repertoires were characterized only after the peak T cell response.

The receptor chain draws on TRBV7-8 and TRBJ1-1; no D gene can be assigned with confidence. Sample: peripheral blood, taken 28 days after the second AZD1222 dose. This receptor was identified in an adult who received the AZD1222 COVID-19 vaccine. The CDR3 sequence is CASSLVGTNTEAFF. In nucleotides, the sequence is TGTGCCAGCAGCTTAGTAGGAACGAACACTGAAGCTTTCTTT.